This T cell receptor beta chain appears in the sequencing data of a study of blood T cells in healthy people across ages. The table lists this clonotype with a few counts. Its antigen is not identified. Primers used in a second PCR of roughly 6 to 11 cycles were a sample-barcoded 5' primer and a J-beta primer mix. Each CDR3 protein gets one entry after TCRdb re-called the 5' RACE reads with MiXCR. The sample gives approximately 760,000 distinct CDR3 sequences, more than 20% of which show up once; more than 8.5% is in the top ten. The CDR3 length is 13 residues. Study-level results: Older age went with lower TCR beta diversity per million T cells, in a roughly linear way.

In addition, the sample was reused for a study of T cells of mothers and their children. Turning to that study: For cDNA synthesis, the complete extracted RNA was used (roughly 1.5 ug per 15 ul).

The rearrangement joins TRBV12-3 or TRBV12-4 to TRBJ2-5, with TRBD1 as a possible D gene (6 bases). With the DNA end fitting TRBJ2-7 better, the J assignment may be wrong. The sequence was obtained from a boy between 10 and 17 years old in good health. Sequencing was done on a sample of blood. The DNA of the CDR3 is TGTGCCAGCAGTCCAGGGGAGAGGAACGAGCAGTACTTC. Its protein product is CASSPGERNEQYF.